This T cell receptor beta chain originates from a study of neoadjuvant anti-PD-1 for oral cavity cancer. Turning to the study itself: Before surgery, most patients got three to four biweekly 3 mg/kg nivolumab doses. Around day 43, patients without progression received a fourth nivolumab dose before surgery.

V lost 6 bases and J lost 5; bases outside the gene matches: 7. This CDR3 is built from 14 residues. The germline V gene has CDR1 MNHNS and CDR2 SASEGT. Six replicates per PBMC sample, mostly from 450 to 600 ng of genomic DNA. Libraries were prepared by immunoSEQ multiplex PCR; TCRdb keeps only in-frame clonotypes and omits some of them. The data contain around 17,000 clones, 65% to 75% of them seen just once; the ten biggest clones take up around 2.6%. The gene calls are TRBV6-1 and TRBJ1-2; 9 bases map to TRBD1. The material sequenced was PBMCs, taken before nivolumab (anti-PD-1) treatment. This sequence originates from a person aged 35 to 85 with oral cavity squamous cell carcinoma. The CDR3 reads CASRRDRAGYGYTF. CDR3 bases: TGTGCCAGCAGGAGGGACAGGGCGGGATATGGCTACACCTTC.